Listed here are 4 T cell receptor beta chains from one sample, sequenced in a study of T-cell memory formation after mild COVID-19. TCRdb re-called the 5' RACE reads through MiXCR, storing one row per CDR3 protein. The data show a few hundred thousand distinct CDR3 sequences, less than 25% seen once. The specimen sequenced was PBMCs or a T cell subset sorted from them (not recorded which). Receptors were obtained from an adult woman who had mild COVID-19 (a few samples of this study predate the infection). Cell type and time point are not known.

The chain has TRBV4-3 and TRBJ1-5; 10 positions agree with TRBD1. Trimming at V came to 4 bases and at J to 6 bases, leaving 3 bases not matched to a gene. The germline V gene has CDR1 LGHNA and CDR2 YSLEER. The CDR3 runs 14 residues. The CDR3: CASSLDRGLQPQHF. DNA for the CDR3: TGCGCCAGCAGCCTAGACAGGGGGCTTCAGCCCCAGCATTTT.

The table lists this clonotype with a few counts. J is TRBJ2-5 and V is TRBV6-2 or TRBV6-3, with D perhaps given as TRBD1 or TRBD2 (6 bases each). CDR1 is MNHEY and CDR2 is SVGEGT in the germline V gene. The CDR3 is made up of 14 amino acids. Trimming pared 0 bases from V and 7 bases from J, leaving 12 bases between. The CDR3: CASSYSRGGRTQYF. CDR3 sequence (DNA): TGTGCCAGCAGTTACTCGAGAGGGGGGCGGACCCAGTACTTC.

This clonotype appeared a few times. The chain employs TRBV20-1 and TRBJ1-6; D perhaps matches TRBD1 (5 bases). The CDR3 is 13 residues long. V gave up 2 bases and J gave up 8 bases, with 10 bases separating them. The germline gives CDR1 DFQATT, CDR2 SNEGSKA (reference sequence). The chain's CDR3 is CSARRDGDSPLHF. The CDR3 coding sequence is TGCAGTGCTAGACGGGACGGGGATTCACCCCTCCACTTT.

The chain has TRBV6-5 and TRBJ1-3; no firm D call. The CDR3 is 13 residues long. Trimming left V 7 bases short and J 10 bases short, with 17 bases between. Germline loops: CDR1 MNHEY, CDR2 SVGAGI. The CDR3 spells CASTPPGEATIYF. Here the CDR3 DNA reads TGTGCCAGCACCCCGCCCGGGGAAGCTACCATATATTTT.